The 25 T cell receptor beta chains listed next were all sequenced from one sample in a study of blood T cell repertoires in COVID-19. Method: immunoSEQ multiplex PCR; TCRdb's copy keeps in-frame clones and lacks some. This sample has around 170,000 clones, with about four fifths found just once. The sample taken for sequencing was PBMCs or T cells enriched from blood (not recorded which). These receptors were taken from a man between 45 and 60 years old who had recovered from COVID-19.

The chain employs TRBV4-2 and TRBJ2-7, with a possible D match to TRBD2 (6 bases). Trimming stripped 0 bases from V and 5 bases from J, with 8 bases between. Germline values: CDR1 LGHNA, CDR2 YNFKEQ. The CDR3 extends over 13 amino acids. DNA of the CDR3: TGTGCCAGCAGCCAAGACGGGGGTCACGAGCAGTACTTC. It codes for CASSQDGGHEQYF.

The sample holds one count of this clone. The chain carries TRBV5-1 and TRBJ2-7; D is possibly TRBD1 (5 bases). CDR1 SGHRS and CDR2 YFSETQ come from the germline V gene. V dropped 0 bases and J dropped 4 bases, with 14 bases sitting between them. This CDR3 is built from 15 residues. The CDR3 DNA reads as TGCGCCAGCAGCTTGGGGGGCGGTCCCCTTTACGAGCAGTACTTC. Its protein product is CASSLGGGPLYEQYF.

This clone has only one observation. The rearrangement uses TRBV12-3 or TRBV12-4 and TRBJ2-1; 7 nucleotides align to TRBD2. J was trimmed by 8 bases and V by 6 bases; bases with no gene match: 7. This CDR3 has 13 residues. In DNA form, the CDR3 reads TGTGCCAGCAGGGCGGACGGGAGGTATGAGCAGTTCTTC. Protein: CASRADGRYEQFF.

The chain uses TRBV12-3 or TRBV12-4 and TRBJ1-1; 7 bases match TRBD1. The CDR3 spans 13 residues. V was clipped by 7 bases and J by 0 bases; unmatched bases: 2. The CDR3 protein is CASNRGLNTEAFF. The DNA for the CDR3 is TGTGCCAGCAACAGGGGACTGAACACTGAAGCTTTCTTT.

The chain joins TRBV29-1 to TRBJ2-3; 8 nucleotides agree with TRBD1. Trimming took 5 bases from V and 4 from J; bases not matched to a gene: 11. The CDR3 contains 15 residues. Germline values: CDR1 SQVTM, CDR2 ANQGSEA. CDR3 DNA sequence: TGCAGCGTTCCTAGACAGGGGTCATCCCCAGATACGCAGTATTTT. It encodes CSVPRQGSSPDTQYF.

The gene calls are TRBV11-2 and TRBJ1-3, with D possibly matching TRBD1 (5 bases). Germline assignment: CDR1 SGHAT and CDR2 FQNNGV. V shed 5 bases and J shed 4 bases, with 15 bases lying between them. This CDR3 region has 15 residues. CDR3 amino acids: CASSVLVTAGNTIYF. The CDR3, as DNA: TGTGCCAGCAGCGTACTTGTGACAGCCGGAAACACCATATATTTT.

The V and J genes are TRBV10-3 and TRBJ1-2, with D perhaps matching TRBD1 (5 bases). This CDR3 region has 12 residues. The germline gives CDR1 ENHRY, CDR2 SYGVKD. Trimming took 10 bases from V and 2 from J, leaving 11 bases between them. CDR3 loop: CASLQENYGYTF. In DNA, the CDR3 is TGTGCCAGTCTACAGGAAAACTATGGCTACACCTTC.

V and J are TRBV12-3 or TRBV12-4 and TRBJ1-2; unclear D gene. The CDR3 is made up of 13 amino acids. The V gene lost 6 bases and the J gene lost 4 bases, with 12 bases spanning the gap. CDR3 sequence (DNA): TGTGCCAGCAGCCGTCCCGAGAGCTATGGCTACACCTTC. Translated, it gives CASSRPESYGYTF.

This clone showed up just a few times. The chain joins TRBV5-1 to TRBJ2-5; the D gene is possibly TRBD1 (6 bases). Trimming took 1 base from V and 2 from J, leaving 9 bases between them. The germline V gene has CDR1 SGHRS and CDR2 YFSETQ. The CDR3 contains 14 residues. The CDR3 is CASSLQGRQETQYF. Written as DNA, the CDR3 is TGCGCCAGCAGCTTGCAGGGGCGGCAAGAGACCCAGTACTTC. Drawing the rest from reference TRBV5-1 and TRBJ2-5, the complete variable domain is KAGVTQTPRYLIKTRGQQVTLSCSPISGHRSVSWYQQTPGQGLQFLFEYFSETQRNKGNFPGRFSGRQFSNSRSEMNVSTLELGDSALYLCASSLQGRQETQYFGPGTRLLVL.

This chain joins TRBV6-1 and TRBJ2-7, with 8 bases identical to TRBD1. The CDR3 spans 17 residues. The germline gives CDR1 MNHNS, CDR2 SASEGT. J gave up 2 bases and V 4 bases, and 13 bases lay outside the gene matches. The CDR3 loop reads CASSVRTRTGLPYEQYF. DNA of the CDR3: TGTGCCAGCAGTGTTCGCACCCGGACAGGGCTACCCTACGAGCAGTACTTC.

This sequence joins TRBV28 and TRBJ2-3, with a weak D call TRBD2 (6 bases). The V and J ends lost 5 bases and 3 bases respectively, with 12 bases between them. There are 14 residues in the CDR3. Germline CDR1 and CDR2: MDHEN and SYDVKM. The CDR3 sequence is CASSTSGGTDTQYF. The CDR3 bases are TGTGCCAGCAGTACCTCCGGGGGTACAGATACGCAGTATTTT.

The chain combines TRBV24-1 with TRBJ1-2; possible D gene TRBD1, 5 bases. CDR3 length equals 15 residues. V was pared by 3 bases and J by 5 bases, with 15 bases between. Germline CDR1 reads KGHDR; CDR2 reads SFDVKD. CDR3 sequence reads: CATSDGLDIGYGYTF. The CDR3 DNA sequence: TGTGCCACCAGTGATGGGCTGGACATCGGATATGGCTACACCTTC.

The chain combines TRBV9 with TRBJ2-5; D may be TRBD1 (6 bases). V lost 3 bases and J lost 5, with 17 bases in between. The CDR3 covers 15 residues. Germline assignment: CDR1 SGDLS and CDR2 YYNGEE. This CDR3 reads CASSEIEGVGETQYF. CDR3 in DNA: TGTGCCAGCAGCGAGATCGAGGGGGTTGGGGAGACCCAGTACTTC.

This clone turned up a few times. The genes are TRBV4-1 and TRBJ1-1; no clear D. The V gene's germline CDR1 is MGHRA and CDR2 YSYEKL. The V end lost 4 bases, the J end lost 1 base, and 13 bases lay between the germline ends. The CDR3 has 15 amino acids. CDR3: CASSRPLRGNTEAFF. The CDR3 nucleotides are TGCGCCAGCAGCCGCCCCCTTCGGGGGAACACTGAAGCTTTCTTT.

V and J are TRBV3-1 (or the pseudogene TRBV3-2) and TRBJ1-2, with a possible D match to TRBD1 (6 bases). There are 16 residues in the CDR3. Germline CDR1 and CDR2: LGHDT and YNNKEL (reference sequence). V lost 3 bases to trimming and J lost 5 bases, with 19 bases between them. The CDR3 protein is CASSHFTTGHGYGYTF. For the CDR3, the DNA is TGTGCCAGCAGCCATTTCACGACAGGCCATGGATATGGCTACACCTTC.

This clone was found once. The chain has TRBV10-1 and TRBJ2-5, with 13 bases lining up with TRBD2. CDR1 and CDR2 (germline): WNHNN, SYGVQD (reference sequence). The CDR3 runs 15 residues. J lost 3 bases, V lost 4 bases, and 2 bases had no gene match. CDR3 DNA sequence: TGCGCCAGCAGTGCGGGACTAGCGGGGAAAGAGACCCAGTACTTC. Translation: CASSAGLAGKETQYF.

CDR3 DNA: TGTGCCAGCAGGTTTCAGCGGGGGCAACAAGAGACCCAGTACTTC. Residues: CASRFQRGQQETQYF. This chain joins TRBV2 and TRBJ2-5; 8 bases are a match to TRBD2. CDR1 and CDR2 (germline): SNHLY, FYNNEI. V trimming: 6 bases; J trimming: 2 bases; junction bases outside the gene matches: 8. The CDR3 loop spans 15 amino acids.

The rearrangement joins TRBV25-1 to TRBJ2-3; D perhaps matches TRBD1 (6 bases). The CDR3 runs to 15 residues. Per germline, CDR1 MGHDK and CDR2 SYGVNS. Trimming pared 5 bases from V and 5 bases from J, leaving 17 bases between. CDR3 sequence: CASSPWTVAGDTQYF. In nucleotides, the CDR3 is TGTGCCAGCAGTCCCTGGACAGTGGCTGGAGATACGCAGTATTTT. Together with reference TRBV25-1 and TRBJ2-3, the CDR3 gives the full variable domain: EADIYQTPRYLVIGTGKKITLECSQTMGHDKMYWYQQDPGMELHLIHYSYGVNSTEKGDLSSESTVSRIRTEHFPLTLESARPSHTSQYLCASSPWTVAGDTQYFGPGTRLTVL.

The chain joins TRBV28 to TRBJ2-7; TRBD2 is a possible D gene (7 bases). With 5 bases removed from V and 0 bases from J, the gap between germline ends came to 11 bases. The CDR3 totals 14 residues. In germline, CDR1 is MDHEN, CDR2 SYDVKM. The CDR3 region is CASSPGGGSYEQYF. The CDR3 DNA reads as TGTGCCAGCAGTCCGGGGGGCGGCTCCTACGAGCAGTACTTC. The full variable domain, with the rest looked up from reference TRBV28 and TRBJ2-7, is DVKVTQSSRYLVKRTGEKVFLECVQDMDHENMFWYRQDPGLGLRLIYFSYDVKMKEKGDIPEGYSVSREKKERFSLILESASTNQTSMYLCASSPGGGSYEQYFGPGTRLTVT.

The J gene is TRBJ2-7, the V gene TRBV9, with D maybe TRBD1 (6 bases). The CDR3 totals 14 residues. V was cut by 0 bases and J by 0 bases, with 7 bases left in between. CDR1 and CDR2 from the germline V gene are SGDLS and YYNGEE. The CDR3 protein is CASSVADSSYEQYF. DNA for the CDR3: TGTGCCAGCAGCGTAGCGGACAGCTCCTACGAGCAGTACTTC.

V gene TRBV9 combines with J gene TRBJ1-5; D might be TRBD1 (5 bases). CDR3 size: 14 residues. Germline loops: CDR1 SGDLS, CDR2 YYNGEE. The V and J ends lost 3 bases and 4 bases respectively, with 11 bases between them. In DNA form, the CDR3 reads TGTGCCAGCAGCGCCCGGGGGGGGAATCAGCCCCAGCATTTT. Translation gives CASSARGGNQPQHF.

This clone was found once. The chain links TRBV3-1 (or the pseudogene TRBV3-2) to TRBJ2-5; no reliable D call. The CDR3 spans 16 residues. V gave up 4 bases and J gave up 2 bases, with 17 bases separating them. Germline assignment: CDR1 LGHDT and CDR2 YNNKEL (reference sequence). This CDR3 reads CASSRPVTRGQETQYF. The DNA for the CDR3 is TGTGCCAGCAGCCGCCCGGTCACAAGAGGTCAAGAGACCCAGTACTTC.

This chain uses TRBV9 with TRBJ2-3; 11 bases map to TRBD1. CDR1 SGDLS and CDR2 YYNGEE come from the germline V gene. The CDR3 length is 15 residues. V gave up 3 bases and J gave up 4 bases; unmatched junction bases: 4. The CDR3 sequence is CASSGTGGRSDTQYF. In DNA form, the CDR3 reads TGTGCCAGCAGCGGGACAGGGGGCAGGTCAGATACGCAGTATTTT. Filled out from reference TRBV9 and TRBJ2-3, the complete variable domain reads DSGVTQTPKHLITATGQRVTLRCSPRSGDLSVYWYQQSLDQGLQFLIQYYNGEERAKGNILERFSAQQFPDLHSELNLSSLELGDSALYFCASSGTGGRSDTQYFGPGTRLTVL.

The chain combines TRBV30 with TRBJ1-5, with 7 positions matching TRBD1. The CDR3 extends over 22 amino acids. CDR1 and CDR2 (germline): GTSNPN, SVGIG (reference sequence). The J segment lost 1 base and the V segment lost 3 bases, leaving 27 bases of the junction unmatched. The CDR3 region has the DNA TGTGCCTGGAGCCCAGGATGGGGGAAAAGGGGGCATCTTGTTCAGAGCAATCAGCCCCAGCATTTT. This codes for CAWSPGWGKRGHLVQSNQPQHF.

Notes on this clone: Other nucleotide sequences from this sample produce the same CDR3. The V call is TRBV7-9, the J call TRBJ2-7; D remains ambiguous. Germline lookup yields CDR1 SEHNR and CDR2 FQNEAQ (reference sequence). CDR3 length: 13 residues. Deletions cut 5 bases from V and 3 bases from J, with 11 bases between. The CDR3: CASSGPADYEQYF. CDR3 DNA: TGTGCCAGCAGCGGCCCCGCAGACTACGAGCAGTACTTC.